This entry describes one TCR beta chain. An end of the junction differs from the germline gene, which may be a read error. This sample was included in a study of CD8+CD57+ T cells in acquired aplastic anemia. CDR1 and CDR2 (germline): SEHNR, FQNEAQ (reference sequence). CDR3 length: 13 amino acids. TCR beta VDJ and CDR3 profiles were obtained from a genomic DNA template. TCRdb re-called the reads with MiXCR, one entry per CDR3 protein. The data contain approximately 300,000 distinct CDR3 sequences, 45% to 65% of them singletons. For sequencing, patients were chosen who had shown expansion of CD8+CD57+ cells by flow cytometry. Blood samples were obtained from patients who had received no prior therapy.

The V call is TRBV7-9, the J call TRBJ1-2; TRBD1 aligns across 12 bases. The receptor was derived from a human donor with aplastic anemia. Sample: sorted CD4+, CD8+, or CD8+CD57+ T cells (not recorded which) from PBMCs. CDR3 sequence: CASSLRGQGAAAF. The CDR3 nucleotides read TGTGCCAGCAGCTTACGGGGACAGGGGGCCGCCGCCTTC.